These T cell receptor beta chains were read from a single sample in a study of graft-versus-host responses after intestinal transplantation. This table comes from immunoSEQ multiplex PCR, and its TCRdb copy is limited to in-frame clones, with some not included. The table lists tens of thousands of clones, 90% of them singletons. These TCRs are of unknown antigen specificity. The sample here was unstimulated CD8+ T cells sorted from spleen or lymph node cells, taken before transplant. Receptors were obtained from a human donor who was the organ donor for an intestinal transplant. Each CDR3 is given with its conserved first and last residue. The D gene is left open where the match is weak. Size tells how often a clone was seen (once, few, many) or the class of an expanded clone, and some rows leave it out.

j_call	clone_size	d_call	v_call	cdr3_nt	cdr3_aa
TRBJ1-1	-	-	TRBV7-9	TGTGCCAGCAGCTTTTTGTCAGGGGTCACTGAAGCTTTCTTT	CASSFLSGVTEAFF
TRBJ2-5	-	TRBD1	TRBV13	TGTGCCAGCAGCGCCTCCGGGACAGAGACCCAAGAGACCCAGTACTTC	CASSASGTETQETQYF
TRBJ2-5	-	-	TRBV7-4	TGTGCCAGCAGCTTATACGGGAGCCAGTACTTC	CASSLYGSQYF
TRBJ1-1	few	TRBD1	TRBV7-9	TGTGCCAGCAGCTCCAGGGGGACTGAAGCTTTCTTT	CASSSRGTEAFF
TRBJ2-2	-	-	TRBV30	TGTGCCTGGAGTCGCGGGGTAGGCACCGGGGAGCTGTTTTTT	CAWSRGVGTGELFF
TRBJ2-2	-	-	TRBV5-1	TGCGCCAGCAGCCCCACAATGGCGACTATTTTAGCCACCGGGGAGCTGTTTTTT	CASSPTMATILATGELFF
TRBJ2-1	-	TRBD2	TRBV6-4	TGTGCCAGCAGTGACTCCGGGGGGGAGGTTAATGAGCAGTTCTTC	CASSDSGGEVNEQFF
TRBJ2-5	-	TRBD2	TRBV9	TGTGCCAGCAGCGGAGGACTAGCCTCTCAAGAGACCCAGTACTTC	CASSGGLASQETQYF
TRBJ2-5	-	TRBD2	TRBV2	TGTGCCAGCAGTGAGGCCGACGGGGGGTCGGGAGAGACCCAGTACTTC	CASSEADGGSGETQYF
TRBJ1-6	-	TRBD1	TRBV7-9	TGTGCCAGCAGCATCAGCGGGACAGGGGAAAATTCACCCCTCCACTTT	CASSISGTGENSPLHF
TRBJ2-1	-	-	TRBV4-1	TGCGCCAGCAGCCGTCCCGGGAATGAGCAGTTCTTC	CASSRPGNEQFF
TRBJ1-5	-	-	TRBV27	TGTGCCAGCAGACTGGACAGTCGCAATCAGCCCCAGCATTTT	CASRLDSRNQPQHF
TRBJ1-1	-	TRBD1	TRBV2	TGTGCCAGCAGTGGGGGGACAGGGATTTTGAACACTGAAGCTTTCTTT	CASSGGTGILNTEAFF
TRBJ1-1	-	-	TRBV6-5	TGTGCCAGCAGTTACTTGGCAGGGGATTCGGGCACTGAAGCTTTCTTT	CASSYLAGDSGTEAFF
TRBJ1-1	once	-	TRBV27	TGTGCCAGCAGTTTGGGGGCGCGTACTGAAGCTTTCTTT	CASSLGARTEAFF
TRBJ2-2	-	TRBD2	TRBV9	TGTGCCAGCACCTCGGGGGGAGGCACCGGGGAGCTGTTTTTT	CASTSGGGTGELFF
TRBJ1-5	-	-	TRBV10-3	TGTGCCATCAGTGAACGCAGGGACAATCAGCCCCAGCATTTT	CAISERRDNQPQHF
TRBJ2-5	once	-	TRBV6-5	TGTGCCAGCAGTGAATTCAGCCAAGAGACCCAGTACTTC	CASSEFSQETQYF
TRBJ1-3	-	-	TRBV28	TGTGCCAGCGAGAGAGGGGGGGAGGGAGCCATATATTTT	CASERGGEGAIYF
TRBJ2-1	-	TRBD2	TRBV11-1	TGTGCCAGCAGCTTAGAACTAGCGGGAGCTTACAATGAGCAGTTCTTC	CASSLELAGAYNEQFF
TRBJ1-2	-	TRBD1	TRBV28	TGTGCCAGCAGGGGGATTGGACAGGGCTATGGCTACACCTTC	CASRGIGQGYGYTF
TRBJ1-1	-	-	TRBV4-1	TGCGCCAGCAGCCAAGGGCAGGGGCTCGACACTGAAGCTTTCTTT	CASSQGQGLDTEAFF
TRBJ1-1	-	-	TRBV5-4	TGTGCCAGCAGCTTGGCAGCTGAAGCTTTCTTT	CASSLAAEAFF
TRBJ1-1	-	-	TRBV7-6	TGTGCCAGCAGCTTAGTCCTGGGGGGTACTTACACTGAAGCTTTCTTT	CASSLVLGGTYTEAFF
TRBJ1-1	-	-	TRBV7-9	TGTGCCAGCAGCACAAGCGGGGGCAACACTGAAGCTTTCTTT	CASSTSGGNTEAFF
TRBJ1-1	once	TRBD1	TRBV10-1	TGCGCCAGCAAGCAGGGGGAGAACACTGAAGCTTTCTTT	CASKQGENTEAFF
TRBJ1-1	-	-	TRBV5-4	TGTGCCAGCAGCCCCGGCGGTAATCGGGCTTTCTTT	CASSPGGNRAFF
TRBJ1-1	-	-	TRBV7-6	TGTGCCAGCAGCCCCAACAGTTACAGGTATACTGAAGCTTTCTTT	CASSPNSYRYTEAFF
TRBJ1-4	-	TRBD1	TRBV6-1	TGTGCCAGCAGTTCTCCCCGGACAGGGGATGAAAAACTGTTTTTT	CASSSPRTGDEKLFF
TRBJ1-5	-	-	TRBV4-1	TGCGCCAGCAGCCAATATAGCAATCAGCCCCAGCATTTT	CASSQYSNQPQHF
TRBJ2-3	-	TRBD1	TRBV28	TGTGCCAGCAGTTTATCCGGACAGGGGACAGATACGCAGTATTTT	CASSLSGQGTDTQYF
TRBJ2-1	-	-	TRBV4-2	TGTGCCAGCAGCCAAGATGGGTGGAGCTCCTACAATGAGCAGTTCTTC	CASSQDGWSSYNEQFF
TRBJ1-2	-	-	TRBV11-1	TGTGCCAGCAGCTTAAGCCCTCCCTATGGCTACACCTTC	CASSLSPPYGYTF
TRBJ1-2	-	-	TRBV27	TGTGCCAGCAGTCCCTCGGGGGGTGGCTACACCTTC	CASSPSGGGYTF
TRBJ1-5	-	-	TRBV27	TGTGCCAGCAGTTTGCAGGGCGTCAATCAGCCCCAGCATTTT	CASSLQGVNQPQHF
TRBJ2-3	-	-	TRBV29-1	TGCAGCGTGCGGTTCGGGGTTAACACAGATACGCAGTATTTT	CSVRFGVNTDTQYF
TRBJ1-1	-	TRBD1	TRBV27	TGTGCCAGCAGTTTCCTCGACAGGGGAAATACTGAAGCTTTCTTT	CASSFLDRGNTEAFF
TRBJ1-1	-	-	TRBV5-6	TGTGCCAGCAGCCTATTTCCGGGACACATGAACACTGAAGCTTTCTTT	CASSLFPGHMNTEAFF
TRBJ2-1	once	-	TRBV28	TGTGCCAGCAGTTTGACAGACAATGAGCAGTTCTTC	CASSLTDNEQFF
TRBJ2-1	-	-	TRBV2	TGTGCCAGCAAAATATCGCAAGGGGACAATGAGCAGTTCTTC	CASKISQGDNEQFF
TRBJ1-1	once	-	TRBV28	TGTGCCAGCAGTTTAAAACTTGGGGAGAAGAACACTGAAGCTTTCTTT	CASSLKLGEKNTEAFF
TRBJ1-1	-	-	TRBV5-1	TGCGCCAGCAGCAAACTCCCAATTGACACTGAAGCTTTCTTT	CASSKLPIDTEAFF
TRBJ1-2	-	-	TRBV30	TGTGCCTGGAGCTCTTATGGCTACACCTTC	CAWSSYGYTF
TRBJ2-3	-	TRBD2	TRBV19	TGTGCCAGTAGCCGCATGGGCGGGGGGCTCGATACGCAGTATTTT	CASSRMGGGLDTQYF
TRBJ2-1	-	TRBD1	TRBV28	TGTGCCAGCAGTTTACCCCCGGGACAGGGGATTGGTTCAATCTACAATGAGCAGTTCTTC	CASSLPPGQGIGSIYNEQFF
TRBJ2-3	-	-	TRBV7-6	TGTGCCAGCAGCTTACACGGGGTGTGGAACACAGATACGCAGTATTTT	CASSLHGVWNTDTQYF
TRBJ2-1	-	TRBD2	TRBV13	TGTGCCAGCACCTTAGCGGGCTCCTACAATGAGCAGTTCTTC	CASTLAGSYNEQFF
TRBJ2-2	-	-	TRBV13	TGTGCCAGCAGCTTAAGAAGCCCTAACACCGGGGAGCTGTTTTTT	CASSLRSPNTGELFF
TRBJ2-1	-	-	TRBV5-4	TGTGCCAGCAGACTCGCGGGGCTCGAGCAGTTCTTC	CASRLAGLEQFF